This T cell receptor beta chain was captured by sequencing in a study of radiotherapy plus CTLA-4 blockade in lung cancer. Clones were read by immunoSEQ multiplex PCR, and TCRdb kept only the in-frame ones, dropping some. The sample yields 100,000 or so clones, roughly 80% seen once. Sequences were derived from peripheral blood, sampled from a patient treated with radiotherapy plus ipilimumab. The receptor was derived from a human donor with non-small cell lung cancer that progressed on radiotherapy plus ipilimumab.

Written as DNA, the CDR3 is TGCAGCGCCTTGACAGAAAGCTCCTACAATGAGCAGTTCTTC. Translation: CSALTESSYNEQFF. V gene TRBV29-1 combines with J gene TRBJ2-1; tentative D call: TRBD1 (5 bases). The CDR3 sequence is 14 residues long. V shed 7 bases and J shed 0 bases, with 13 bases lying between them. CDR1 and CDR2 from the germline V gene are SQVTM and ANQGSEA.